The source of this T cell receptor (beta chain) is a study of cytomegalovirus exposure and HLA in healthy donors. CDR3 size: 13 residues. J was trimmed by 5 bases and V by 2 bases; bases with no gene match: 2. The germline gives CDR1 GTSNPN, CDR2 SVGIG (reference sequence). Both 60 Vbeta primers and 13 Jbeta primers went into the PCR. Sequencing was performed with immunoSEQ multiplex PCR; in TCRdb, only in-frame clones are kept and a portion is missing. The profile covers 120,000 or so clones, with around 80% appearing a single time and around 3.6% taken by the ten largest. The chain uses TRBV30 and TRBJ1-5, with TRBD1 matching over 8 bases. The origin of this receptor is a man younger than 45 in good health and CMV-seronegative. The specimen was PBMCs. Here the CDR3 reads CAWSPGGDQPQHF. CDR3 in DNA: TGTGCCTGGAGTCCAGGGGGCGATCAGCCCCAGCATTTT.